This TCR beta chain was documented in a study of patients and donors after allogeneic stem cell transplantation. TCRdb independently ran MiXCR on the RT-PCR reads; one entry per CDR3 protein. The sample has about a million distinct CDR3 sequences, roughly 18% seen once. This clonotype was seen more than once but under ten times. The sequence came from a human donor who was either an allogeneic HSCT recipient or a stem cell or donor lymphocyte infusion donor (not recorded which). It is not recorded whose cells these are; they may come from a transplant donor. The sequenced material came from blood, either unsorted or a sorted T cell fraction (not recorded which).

CDR3: CASSQDIGGANTGELFF. The CDR3 DNA reads TGTGCCAGCAGCCAAGATATAGGGGGAGCGAACACCGGGGAGCTGTTTTTT. The chain is built from TRBV4-2 and TRBJ2-2; a possible D gene is TRBD1 (6 bases). From germline, CDR1 is LGHNA and CDR2 YNFKEQ. The CDR3 has 17 amino acids. V was shortened by 0 bases and J by 0 bases, with 11 bases between the two germline ends.